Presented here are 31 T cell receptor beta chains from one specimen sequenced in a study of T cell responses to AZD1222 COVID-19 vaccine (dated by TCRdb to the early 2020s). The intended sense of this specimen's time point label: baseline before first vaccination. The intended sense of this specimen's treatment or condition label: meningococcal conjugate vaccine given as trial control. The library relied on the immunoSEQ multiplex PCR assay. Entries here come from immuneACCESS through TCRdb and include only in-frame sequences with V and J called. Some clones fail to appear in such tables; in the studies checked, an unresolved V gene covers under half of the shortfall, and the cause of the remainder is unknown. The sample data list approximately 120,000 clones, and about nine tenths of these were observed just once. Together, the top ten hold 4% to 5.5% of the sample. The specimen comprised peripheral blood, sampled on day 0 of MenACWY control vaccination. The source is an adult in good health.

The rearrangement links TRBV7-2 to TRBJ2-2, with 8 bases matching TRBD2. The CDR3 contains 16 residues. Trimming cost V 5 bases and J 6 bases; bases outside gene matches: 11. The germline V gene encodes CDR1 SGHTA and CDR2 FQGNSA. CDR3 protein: CASSPRGTGGPGELFF. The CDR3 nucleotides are TGTGCCAGCAGCCCCCGTGGGACGGGGGGGCCCGGGGAGCTGTTTTTT. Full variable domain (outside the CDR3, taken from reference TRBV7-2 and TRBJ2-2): GAGVSQSPSNKVTEKGKDVELRCDPISGHTALYWYRQSLGQGLEFLIYFQGNSAPDKSGLPSDRFSAERTGGSVSTLTIQRTQQEDSAVYLCASSPRGTGGPGELFFGEGSRLTVL.

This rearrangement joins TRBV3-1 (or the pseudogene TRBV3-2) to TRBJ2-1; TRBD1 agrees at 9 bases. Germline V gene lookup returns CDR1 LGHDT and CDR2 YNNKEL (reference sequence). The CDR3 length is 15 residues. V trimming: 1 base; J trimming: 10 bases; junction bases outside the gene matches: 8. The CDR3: CASSQAGTGQGEQFF. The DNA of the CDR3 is TGTGCCAGCAGCCAAGCTGGGACAGGGCAAGGGGAGCAGTTCTTC.

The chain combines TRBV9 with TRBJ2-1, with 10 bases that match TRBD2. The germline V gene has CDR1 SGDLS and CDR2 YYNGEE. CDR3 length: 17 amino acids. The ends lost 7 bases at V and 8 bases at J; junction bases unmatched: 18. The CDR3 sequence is CASSIGAGGLDEDEQFF. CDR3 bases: TGTGCCAGCTCGATCGGAGCGGGGGGGTTGGACGAAGATGAGCAGTTCTTC.

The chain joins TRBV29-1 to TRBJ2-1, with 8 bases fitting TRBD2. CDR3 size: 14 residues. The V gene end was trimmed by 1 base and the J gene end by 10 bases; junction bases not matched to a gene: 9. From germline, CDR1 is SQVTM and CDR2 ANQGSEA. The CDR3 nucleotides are TGCAGCGTTGAAGCACCGGGACTAGTACTGGAGCAGTTCTTC. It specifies CSVEAPGLVLEQFF.

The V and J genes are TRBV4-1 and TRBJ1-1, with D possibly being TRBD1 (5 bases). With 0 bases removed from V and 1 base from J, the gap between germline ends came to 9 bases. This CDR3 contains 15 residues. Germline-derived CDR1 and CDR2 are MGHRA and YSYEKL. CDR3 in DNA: TGCGCCAGCAGCCAAGATAGGGGCCCGAACACTGAAGCTTTCTTT. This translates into CASSQDRGPNTEAFF.

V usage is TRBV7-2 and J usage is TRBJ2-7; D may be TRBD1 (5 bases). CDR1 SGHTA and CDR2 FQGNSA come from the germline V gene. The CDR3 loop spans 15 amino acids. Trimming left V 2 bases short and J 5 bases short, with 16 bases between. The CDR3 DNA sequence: TGTGCCAGCAGCTTAAATCCGGGCGCAGGGAACGAGCAGTACGTC. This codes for CASSLNPGAGNEQYV.

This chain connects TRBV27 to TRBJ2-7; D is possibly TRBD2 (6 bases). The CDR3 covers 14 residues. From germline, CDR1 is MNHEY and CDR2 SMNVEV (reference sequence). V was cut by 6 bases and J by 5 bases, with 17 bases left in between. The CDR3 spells CASSLSPGVDEQYV. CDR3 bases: TGTGCCAGCAGCCTCTCTCCGGGGGTAGACGAGCAGTACGTC.

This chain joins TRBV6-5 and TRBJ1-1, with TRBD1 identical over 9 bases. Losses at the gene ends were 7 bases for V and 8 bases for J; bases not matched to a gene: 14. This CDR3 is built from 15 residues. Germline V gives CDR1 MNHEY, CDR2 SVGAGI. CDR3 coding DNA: TGTGCCAGCAACTCCGGCGGGACAGGGCGATTGGAAGCTTTCTTT. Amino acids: CASNSGGTGRLEAFF.

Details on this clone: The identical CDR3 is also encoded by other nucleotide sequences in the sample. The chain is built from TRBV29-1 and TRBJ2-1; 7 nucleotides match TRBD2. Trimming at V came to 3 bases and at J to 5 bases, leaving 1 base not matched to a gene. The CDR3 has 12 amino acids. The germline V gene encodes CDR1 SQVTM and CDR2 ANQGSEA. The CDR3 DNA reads TGCAGCGTTGACGGACTAGACAATGAGCAGTTCTTC. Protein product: CSVDGLDNEQFF.

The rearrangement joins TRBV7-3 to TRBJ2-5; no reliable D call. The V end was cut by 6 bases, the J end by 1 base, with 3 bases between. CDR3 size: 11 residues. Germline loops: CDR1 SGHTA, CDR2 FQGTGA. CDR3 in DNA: TGTGCCAGCAGTCCCCAAGAGACCCAGTACTTC. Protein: CASSPQETQYF.

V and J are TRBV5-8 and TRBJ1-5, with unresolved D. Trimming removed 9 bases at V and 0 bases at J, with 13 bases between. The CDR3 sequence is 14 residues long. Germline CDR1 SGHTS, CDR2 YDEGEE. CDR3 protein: CATPSGVSNQPQHF. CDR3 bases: TGTGCCACCCCTTCCGGGGTTAGCAATCAGCCCCAGCATTTT.

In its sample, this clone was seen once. The CDR3 reads CASSSVAGNFAGELFF. In DNA form, the CDR3 reads TGTGCCAGCAGTTCCGTAGCGGGAAATTTCGCCGGGGAGCTGTTTTTT. The gene calls are TRBV28 and TRBJ2-2, with 8 positions matching TRBD2. V shed 4 bases and J 6 bases; nucleotides not matched to a gene: 10. The CDR3 is 16 amino acids. Germline V gene sequence: CDR1 MDHEN, CDR2 SYDVKM.

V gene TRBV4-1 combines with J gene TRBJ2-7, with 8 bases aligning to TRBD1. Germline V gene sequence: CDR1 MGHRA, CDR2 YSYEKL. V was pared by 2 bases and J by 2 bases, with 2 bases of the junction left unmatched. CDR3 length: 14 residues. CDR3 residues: CASSQTQGAYEQYF. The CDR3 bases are TGCGCCAGCAGCCAAACACAGGGGGCCTACGAGCAGTACTTC.

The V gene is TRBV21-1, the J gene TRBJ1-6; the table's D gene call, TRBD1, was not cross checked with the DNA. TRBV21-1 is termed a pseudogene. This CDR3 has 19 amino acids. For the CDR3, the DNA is TGTGCCAGCAGCAAAAGCGGGACAGGGTGTCTCTCCTATAATTCACCCCTCCACTTT. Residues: CASSKSGTGCLSYNSPLHF.

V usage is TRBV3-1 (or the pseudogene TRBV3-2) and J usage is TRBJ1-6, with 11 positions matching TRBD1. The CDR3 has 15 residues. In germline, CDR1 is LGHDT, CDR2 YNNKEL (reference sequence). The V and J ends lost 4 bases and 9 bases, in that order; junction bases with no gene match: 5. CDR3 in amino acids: CASSPRGQGVSPLHF. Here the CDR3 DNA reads TGTGCCAGCAGCCCCCGGGGACAGGGGGTTTCACCCCTCCACTTT.

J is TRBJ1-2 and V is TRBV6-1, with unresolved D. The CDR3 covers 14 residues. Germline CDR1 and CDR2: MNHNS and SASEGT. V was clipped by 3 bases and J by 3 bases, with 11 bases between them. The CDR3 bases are TGTGCCAGCAGTGACGGTTGGAGGGACTATGGCTACACCTTC. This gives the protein CASSDGWRDYGYTF.

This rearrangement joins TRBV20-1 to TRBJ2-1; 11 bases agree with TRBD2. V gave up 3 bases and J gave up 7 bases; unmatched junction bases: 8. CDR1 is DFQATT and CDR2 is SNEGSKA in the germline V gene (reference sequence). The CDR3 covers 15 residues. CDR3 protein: CSASGGASGRNEQFF. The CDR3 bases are TGCAGTGCTAGTGGAGGGGCTAGCGGGAGGAATGAGCAGTTCTTC.

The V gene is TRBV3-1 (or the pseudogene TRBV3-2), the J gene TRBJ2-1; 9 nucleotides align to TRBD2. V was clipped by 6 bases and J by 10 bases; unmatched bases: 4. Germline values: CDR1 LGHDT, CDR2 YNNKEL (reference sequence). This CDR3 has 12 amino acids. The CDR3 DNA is TGTGCCAGCAGTCTAGCGGGGCGGGAGCAGTTCTTC. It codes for CASSLAGREQFF.

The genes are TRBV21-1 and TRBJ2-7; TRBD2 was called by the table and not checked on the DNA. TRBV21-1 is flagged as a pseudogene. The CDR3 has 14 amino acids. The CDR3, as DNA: TGTGCCAGCAGCAAAGGCGTGAGCTCCTACGAGCAGTACTTC. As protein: CASSKGVSSYEQYF.

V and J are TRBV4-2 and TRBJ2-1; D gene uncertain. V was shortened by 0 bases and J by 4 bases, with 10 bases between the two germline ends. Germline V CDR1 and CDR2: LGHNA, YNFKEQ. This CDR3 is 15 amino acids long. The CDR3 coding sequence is TGTGCCAGCAGCCAAGAAGAAAAACGATACAATGAGCAGTTCTTC. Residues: CASSQEEKRYNEQFF.

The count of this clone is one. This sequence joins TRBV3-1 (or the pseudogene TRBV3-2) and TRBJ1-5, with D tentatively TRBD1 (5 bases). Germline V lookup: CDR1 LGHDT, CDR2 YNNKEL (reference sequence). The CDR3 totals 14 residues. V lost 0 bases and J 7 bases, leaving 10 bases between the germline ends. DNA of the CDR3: TGTGCCAGCAGCCAAGATCTCGGGGGGCAGCCCCAGCATTTT. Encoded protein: CASSQDLGGQPQHF.

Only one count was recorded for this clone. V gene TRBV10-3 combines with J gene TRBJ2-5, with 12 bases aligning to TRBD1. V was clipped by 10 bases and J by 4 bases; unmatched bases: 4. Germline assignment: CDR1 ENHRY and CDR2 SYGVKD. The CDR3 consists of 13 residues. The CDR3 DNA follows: TGTGCCAGCGGGACAGGGGGCGGAGAGACCCAGTACTTC. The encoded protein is CASGTGGGETQYF.

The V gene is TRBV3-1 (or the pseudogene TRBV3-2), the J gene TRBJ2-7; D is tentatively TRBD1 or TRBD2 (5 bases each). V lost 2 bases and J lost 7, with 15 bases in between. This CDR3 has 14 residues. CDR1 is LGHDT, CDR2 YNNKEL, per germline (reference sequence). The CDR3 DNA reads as TGTGCCAGCAGCCAACCGGGACCAAACTCGGAGCAGTACTTC. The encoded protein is CASSQPGPNSEQYF.

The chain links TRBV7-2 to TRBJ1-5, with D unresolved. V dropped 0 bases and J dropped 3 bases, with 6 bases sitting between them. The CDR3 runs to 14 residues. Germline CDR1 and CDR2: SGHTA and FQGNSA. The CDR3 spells CASSLAGNNQPQHF. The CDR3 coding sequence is TGTGCCAGCAGCTTAGCAGGAAACAATCAGCCCCAGCATTTT.

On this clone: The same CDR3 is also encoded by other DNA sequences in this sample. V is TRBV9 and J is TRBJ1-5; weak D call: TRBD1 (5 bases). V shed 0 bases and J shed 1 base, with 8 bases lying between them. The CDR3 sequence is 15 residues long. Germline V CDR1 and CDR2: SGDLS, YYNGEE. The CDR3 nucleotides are TGTGCCAGCAGCGTAGAGGGGCTGAGCAATCAGCCCCAGCATTTT. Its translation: CASSVEGLSNQPQHF.

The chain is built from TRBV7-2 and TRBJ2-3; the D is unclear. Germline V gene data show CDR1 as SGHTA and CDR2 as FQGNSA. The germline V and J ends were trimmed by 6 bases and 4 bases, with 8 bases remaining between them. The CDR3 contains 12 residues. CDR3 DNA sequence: TGTGCCAGCAGACGACGCGCAGATACGCAGTATTTT. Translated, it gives CASRRRADTQYF.

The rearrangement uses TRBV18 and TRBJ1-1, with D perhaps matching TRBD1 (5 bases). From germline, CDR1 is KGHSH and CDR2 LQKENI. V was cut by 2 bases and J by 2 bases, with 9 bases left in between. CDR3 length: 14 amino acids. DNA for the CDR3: TGTGCCAGCTCACCAGGGGGGGGAAACACTGAAGCTTTCTTT. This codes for CASSPGGGNTEAFF. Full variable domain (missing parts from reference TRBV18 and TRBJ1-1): NAGVMQNPRHLVRRRGQEARLRCSPMKGHSHVYWYRQLPEEGLKFMVYLQKENIIDESGMPKERFSAEFPKEGPSILRIQQVVRGDSAAYFCASSPGGGNTEAFFGQGTRLTVV.

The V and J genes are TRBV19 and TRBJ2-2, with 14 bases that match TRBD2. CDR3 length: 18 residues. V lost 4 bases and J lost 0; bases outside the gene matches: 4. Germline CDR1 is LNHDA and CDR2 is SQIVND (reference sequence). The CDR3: CASSRTSGGLANTGELFF. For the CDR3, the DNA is TGTGCCAGTAGTAGGACTAGCGGGGGGCTAGCGAACACCGGGGAGCTGTTTTTT. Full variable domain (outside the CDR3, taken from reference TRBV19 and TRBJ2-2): DGGITQSPKYLFRKEGQNVTLSCEQNLNHDAMYWYRQDPGQGLRLIYYSQIVNDFQKGDIAEGYSVSREKKESFPLTVTSAQKNPTAFYLCASSRTSGGLANTGELFFGEGSRLTVL.

The CDR3 DNA reads as TGTGCCAGCAGCTCGGGACGGGACACAGATACGCAGTATTTT. Translating gives CASSSGRDTDTQYF. The rearrangement links TRBV5-4 to TRBJ2-3; the D call may be TRBD1 or TRBD2 (5 bases each). The germline V and J ends were trimmed by 3 bases and 2 bases, with 10 bases remaining between them. CDR3 length: 14 amino acids. Germline values: CDR1 SGHNT, CDR2 YYREEE (reference sequence).

For the CDR3, the DNA is TGCGCCAGCAATATATTGACGCCCTTCGGGAATGAGCAGTTCTTC. Translating it yields CASNILTPFGNEQFF. This chain links TRBV5-1 with TRBJ2-1; D unresolved. Trimming cost V 6 bases and J 7 bases, with 20 bases left between them. The CDR3 covers 15 residues. In germline, CDR1 is SGHRS, CDR2 YFSETQ. The whole variable domain, filled in from reference TRBV5-1 and TRBJ2-1, reads KAGVTQTPRYLIKTRGQQVTLSCSPISGHRSVSWYQQTPGQGLQFLFEYFSETQRNKGNFPGRFSGRQFSNSRSEMNVSTLELGDSALYLCASNILTPFGNEQFFGPGTRLTVL.

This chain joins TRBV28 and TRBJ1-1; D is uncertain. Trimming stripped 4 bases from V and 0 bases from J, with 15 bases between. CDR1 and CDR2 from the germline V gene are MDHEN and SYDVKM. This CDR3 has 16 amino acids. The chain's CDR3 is CASSSPGSPMNTEAFF. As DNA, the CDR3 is TGTGCCAGCAGTTCCCCGGGGAGTCCGATGAACACTGAAGCTTTCTTT.